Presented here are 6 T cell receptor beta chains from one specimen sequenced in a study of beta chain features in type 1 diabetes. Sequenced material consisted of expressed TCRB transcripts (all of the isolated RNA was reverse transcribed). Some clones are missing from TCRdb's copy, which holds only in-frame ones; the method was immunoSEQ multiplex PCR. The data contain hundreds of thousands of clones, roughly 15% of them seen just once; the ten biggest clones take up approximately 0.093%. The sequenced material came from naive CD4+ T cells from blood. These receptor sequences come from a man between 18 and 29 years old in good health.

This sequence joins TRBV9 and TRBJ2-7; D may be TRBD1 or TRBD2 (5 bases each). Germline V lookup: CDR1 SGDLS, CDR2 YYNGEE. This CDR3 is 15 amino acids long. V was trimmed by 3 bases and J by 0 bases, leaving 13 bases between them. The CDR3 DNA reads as TGTGCCAGCAGCGGCCGGGACCTAAGCTCCTACGAGCAGTACTTC. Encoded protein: CASSGRDLSSYEQYF.

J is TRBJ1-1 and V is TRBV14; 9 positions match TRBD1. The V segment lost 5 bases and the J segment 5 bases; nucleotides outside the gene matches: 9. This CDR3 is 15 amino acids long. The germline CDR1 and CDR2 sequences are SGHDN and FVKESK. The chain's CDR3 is CASSRTGGAWTEAFF. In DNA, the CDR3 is TGTGCCAGCAGCAGAACAGGGGGCGCGTGGACTGAAGCTTTCTTT.

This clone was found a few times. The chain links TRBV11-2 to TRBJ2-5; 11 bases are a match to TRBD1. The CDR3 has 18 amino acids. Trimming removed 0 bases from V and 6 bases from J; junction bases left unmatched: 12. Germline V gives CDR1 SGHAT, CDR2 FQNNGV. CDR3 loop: CASSLDRMGGQGAKTQYF. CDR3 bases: TGTGCCAGCAGCTTAGATAGAATGGGAGGACAGGGGGCGAAGACCCAGTACTTC.

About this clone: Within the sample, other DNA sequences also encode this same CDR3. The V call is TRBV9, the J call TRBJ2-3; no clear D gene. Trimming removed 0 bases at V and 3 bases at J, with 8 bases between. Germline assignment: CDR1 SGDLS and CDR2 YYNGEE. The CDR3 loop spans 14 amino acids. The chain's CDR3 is CASSVAPRTDTQYF. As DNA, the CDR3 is TGTGCCAGCAGCGTAGCCCCCCGGACAGATACGCAGTATTTT.

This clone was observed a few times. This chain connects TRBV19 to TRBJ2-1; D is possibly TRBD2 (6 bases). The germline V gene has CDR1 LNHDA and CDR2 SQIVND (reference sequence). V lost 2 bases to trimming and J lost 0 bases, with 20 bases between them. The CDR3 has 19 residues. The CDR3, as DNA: TGTGCCAGTAGTATACGGAGGGGTCTAGGGCCGCTCTCCTACAATGAGCAGTTCTTC. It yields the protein CASSIRRGLGPLSYNEQFF.

CDR3 loop: CASSLVWTAGGDIQYF. In DNA, the CDR3 is TGCGCCAGCAGCTTGGTGTGGACAGCGGGTGGGGACATTCAGTACTTC. The chain links TRBV5-1 to TRBJ2-4, with D possibly being TRBD1 or TRBD2 (6 bases each). The CDR3 extends over 16 amino acids. V was shortened by 0 bases and J by 8 bases, with 18 bases between the two germline ends. Germline CDR1 is SGHRS and CDR2 is YFSETQ.